This is a list of T cell receptor beta chains from one sample in a study of T cells in localized non-small cell lung cancer. Only in-frame clones appear in the TCRdb table, and some are missing; sequencing was by immunoSEQ multiplex PCR. This sample has about 2,600 clones, with about a quarter found just once. The sequences come from lung tumor tissue, collected before any cancer treatment. Receptors originate from a woman aged 40-69 years with stage I lung adenocarcinoma. CDR3s leave out the opening cysteine and the closing phenylalanine or tryptophan.

j_call: TRBJ2-3; v_call: TRBV28; cdr3_aa: ASSLWTGRDTQY
j_call: TRBJ1-1; v_call: TRBV19; cdr3_aa: ASRGSGTEAF
j_call: TRBJ2-3; v_call: TRBV11-3; cdr3_aa: ASSLETRADTQY
j_call: TRBJ2-2; v_call: TRBV9; cdr3_aa: ASGRAAGKTGELF
j_call: TRBJ2-7; v_call: TRBV28; cdr3_aa: ASSATGGSSYEQY
j_call: TRBJ1-1; v_call: TRBV11-3; cdr3_aa: ASSPPSLNTEAF
j_call: TRBJ2-7; v_call: TRBV11-3; cdr3_aa: ASSSGTGVPFDTSYEQY